A single sample gave rise to the 5 T cell receptor beta chains below, sequenced in a study of blood T cell repertoires in COVID-19. TCRdb keeps only in-frame clones here, not all; method: immunoSEQ multiplex PCR. The sample lists around 300,000 clones, around 88% occurring once. The material sequenced was peripheral blood. The receptors derive from a woman aged 30 to 39 who had recovered from COVID-19.

V gene TRBV11-2 combines with J gene TRBJ1-2, with 8 bases that match TRBD1. Per germline, CDR1 SGHAT and CDR2 FQNNGV. The CDR3 has 16 residues. J gave up 7 bases and V 3 bases, and 13 bases lay outside the gene matches. The CDR3 reads CASSFAGTGRSGGYTF. Written as DNA, the CDR3 is TGTGCCAGCAGCTTCGCCGGGACAGGCCGTAGTGGTGGCTACACCTTC.

This chain links TRBV25-1 with TRBJ1-1; 7 bases match TRBD1. Germline CDR1 and CDR2: MGHDK and SYGVNS. The junction had 9 bases not matched to a gene; V was cut back by 3 bases and J by 5 bases. This CDR3 is 15 amino acids long. The CDR3 spells CASSESDREATEAFF. Written as DNA, the CDR3 is TGTGCCAGCAGTGAGTCAGACAGGGAGGCTACTGAAGCTTTCTTT.

The chain carries TRBV27 and TRBJ2-7; 7 nucleotides align to TRBD1. Germline CDR1 is MNHEY and CDR2 is SMNVEV (reference sequence). With V trimmed by 7 bases and J by 5 bases, 11 bases remained unmatched. CDR3 length: 14 residues. The CDR3 loop reads CASTMRGGADEQYF. The CDR3 region has the DNA TGTGCCAGCACCATGAGAGGGGGCGCGGACGAGCAGTACTTC.

The J gene is TRBJ1-2, the V gene TRBV6-2 or TRBV6-3; D perhaps matches TRBD1 (5 bases). The ends were cut back, 7 bases at V and 4 bases at J, with 13 bases in the middle. The CDR3 is 13 residues long. Germline V gives CDR1 MNHEY, CDR2 SVGEGT. The CDR3 region has the DNA TGTGCCAGCACCCCAGACAGAGTCTATGGCTACACCTTC. Its protein product is CASTPDRVYGYTF.

The chain links TRBV7-3 to TRBJ2-1, with D perhaps TRBD1 (5 bases). The CDR3 is 13 amino acids. The germline CDR1 and CDR2 sequences are SGHTA and FQGTGA. Trimming took off 3 bases at V and 9 bases at J, with 12 bases between the two ends. The CDR3 loop is CASSFGRVGEQFF. The CDR3 coding sequence is TGTGCCAGCAGCTTCGGCAGGGTCGGTGAGCAGTTCTTC.